These 10 T cell receptor beta chains came from one sample sequenced in a study of T cell responses to AZD1222 COVID-19 vaccine. The table came from immunoSEQ multiplex PCR; TCRdb's copy has only in-frame clones and leaves some out. The sample contains some 98,000 clones, 88% of which appear only once. The input for sequencing was peripheral blood, taken 28 days after the second AZD1222 dose. The receptors originated from an adult who received the AZD1222 COVID-19 vaccine.

Here the CDR3 reads CSFLGGNTGTEAFF. Written as DNA, the CDR3 is TGCAGCTTCCTGGGGGGGAACACAGGCACTGAAGCTTTCTTT. This rearrangement joins TRBV29-1 to TRBJ1-1; possible D gene TRBD1, 5 bases. The V end was cut by 8 bases, the J end by 4 bases, with 20 bases between. Germline CDR1 is SQVTM and CDR2 is ANQGSEA. This CDR3 has 14 amino acids.

The V and J genes are TRBV3-1 (or the pseudogene TRBV3-2) and TRBJ2-5, with D uncertain. Per the germline V gene, CDR1 is LGHDT and CDR2 is YNNKEL (reference sequence). Trimming shortened V by 1 base and J by 5 bases, and 20 bases separated the two germline ends. The CDR3 is made up of 17 amino acids. The CDR3 here is CASSQGNKVWIFETQYF. The CDR3, as DNA: TGTGCCAGCAGCCAAGGGAATAAGGTCTGGATTTTTGAGACCCAGTACTTC.

V and J are TRBV7-9 and TRBJ2-3; TRBD1 agrees at 7 bases. The germline gives CDR1 SEHNR, CDR2 FQNEAQ (reference sequence). This CDR3 region has 15 residues. With V trimmed by 11 bases and J by 0 bases, 11 bases remained unmatched. CDR3 DNA sequence: TGTGCCCACAATATCGGGACAGCCAGCACAGATACGCAGTATTTT. Its protein is CAHNIGTASTDTQYF.

This chain connects TRBV9 to TRBJ2-3; 10 nucleotides line up with TRBD2. After removal of 4 bases from V and 0 bases from J, the junction contained 2 bases not matched to a gene. Germline V CDR1 and CDR2: SGDLS, YYNGEE. The CDR3 sequence is 15 residues long. In DNA form, the CDR3 reads TGTGCCAGCAGCCAGCGGGAGGGGAGCACAGATACGCAGTATTTT. Amino acids: CASSQREGSTDTQYF. The variable domain in full, with the rest retrieved from reference TRBV9 and TRBJ2-3, is DSGVTQTPKHLITATGQRVTLRCSPRSGDLSVYWYQQSLDQGLQFLIQYYNGEERAKGNILERFSAQQFPDLHSELNLSSLELGDSALYFCASSQREGSTDTQYFGPGTRLTVL.

The gene calls are TRBV3-1 (or the pseudogene TRBV3-2) and TRBJ1-2; D gene unclear. This CDR3 has 15 amino acids. V was pared by 1 base and J by 3 bases, with 12 bases between. Germline CDR1 is LGHDT and CDR2 is YNNKEL (reference sequence). CDR3 in amino acids: CASSQALGGYYGYTF. The CDR3 coding sequence is TGTGCCAGCAGCCAAGCGCTGGGTGGCTACTATGGCTACACCTTC.

The chain couples TRBV5-1 to TRBJ2-1; D may match TRBD1 or TRBD2 (5 bases each). The germline V gene encodes CDR1 SGHRS and CDR2 YFSETQ. The V and J ends lost 4 bases and 9 bases respectively, with 20 bases between them. CDR3 length: 15 amino acids. The CDR3 DNA reads as TGCGCCAGCAGCAGGGGACGGGCGGTAGAGGGTGAGCAGTTCTTC. Its protein product is CASSRGRAVEGEQFF.

The CDR3 spells CASSFGELYGYTF. The CDR3 DNA reads TGTGCCAGCAGTTTTGGGGAGCTTTATGGCTACACCTTC. V is TRBV12-3 or TRBV12-4 and J is TRBJ1-2; D not certain. V shed 3 bases and J shed 5 bases, with 10 bases lying between them. CDR3 length: 13 amino acids.

The chain couples TRBV27 to TRBJ2-1; D is undetermined. CDR1 is MNHEY and CDR2 is SMNVEV in the germline V gene (reference sequence). The CDR3 runs to 14 residues. V dropped 10 bases and J dropped 9 bases, with 22 bases sitting between them. CDR3 in DNA: TGTGCCACTAAAACCAGCAGAAGAATGGGTGAGCAGTTCTTC. This encodes CATKTSRRMGEQFF.

V is TRBV5-1 and J is TRBJ1-3; D is possibly TRBD1 (5 bases). Germline V lookup: CDR1 SGHRS, CDR2 YFSETQ. Between the trimmed V and J ends, which lost 4 bases and 4 bases, there was a span of 12 bases. The CDR3 contains 14 residues. The CDR3 loop reads CASSAGTGGNTIYF. Here the CDR3 DNA reads TGCGCCAGCAGCGCAGGGACTGGGGGAAACACCATATATTTT.

The genes are TRBV7-9 and TRBJ2-2, with D possibly TRBD2 on 6 matching bases. The CDR3 spans 14 residues. Germline V gives CDR1 SEHNR, CDR2 FQNEAQ (reference sequence). The V end lost 8 bases, the J end lost 6 bases, and 16 bases lay between the germline ends. Here the CDR3 DNA reads TGTGCCAGCGGCAGGCAGGGCGGGGCCGGGGAGCTGTTTTTT. Its protein product is CASGRQGGAGELFF.